The 17 T cell receptor beta chains given below trace back to one sample, sequenced in a study of patients and donors after allogeneic stem cell transplantation. TCRdb reanalysed the RT-PCR reads using MiXCR and keeps one entry per CDR3 protein. The sample lists more than 850,000 distinct CDR3 sequences, 18% occurring once. Sequencing input: blood, either unsorted or a sorted T cell fraction (not recorded which). These receptors all come from a human donor who was either an allogeneic HSCT recipient or a stem cell or donor lymphocyte infusion donor (not recorded which). It is not recorded whose cells these are; they may come from a transplant donor.

The J gene is TRBJ2-2, the V gene TRBV20-1, with TRBD1 matching over 9 bases. The V and J ends lost 5 bases and 4 bases, in that order; junction bases with no gene match: 8. This CDR3 has 15 amino acids. CDR1 DFQATT and CDR2 SNEGSKA come from the germline V gene (reference sequence). The DNA for the CDR3 is TGCAGTGCTGGACCGGGACAGGGACCCACCGGGGAGCTGTTTTTT. It specifies CSAGPGQGPTGELFF.

The chain's CDR3 is CASSNPGQARETQYF. The CDR3, as DNA: TGCGCCAGCAGCAATCCGGGCCAGGCGAGGGAGACCCAGTACTTC. The V call is TRBV5-1, the J call TRBJ2-5; D gene unclear. Germline assignment: CDR1 SGHRS and CDR2 YFSETQ. V lost 4 bases to trimming and J lost 5 bases, with 18 bases between them. The CDR3 sequence is 15 residues long.

This clonotype turned up a few times. The V and J genes are TRBV5-1 and TRBJ1-1; a weak D match, TRBD1 (5 bases). CDR3 length: 14 residues. Trimming left V 7 bases short and J 4 bases short, with 17 bases between. Germline V gene sequence: CDR1 SGHRS, CDR2 YFSETQ. The CDR3 region has the DNA TGCGCCAGCCGCACAACTCTTGGGGCCACTGAAGCTTTCTTT. It encodes CASRTTLGATEAFF.

The V and J genes are TRBV20-1 and TRBJ1-5; 8 bases are shared with TRBD1. Trimming removed 6 bases from V and 10 bases from J; junction bases left unmatched: 14. Germline CDR1 reads DFQATT; CDR2 reads SNEGSKA (reference sequence). The CDR3 spans 14 residues. CDR3 DNA: TGCAGTGCGACCCGTGGACAGGGAACAAAACCCCAGCATTTT. Translating gives CSATRGQGTKPQHF.

This clonotype came up a few times. The V gene is TRBV27, the J gene TRBJ2-1, with D perhaps matching TRBD2 (5 bases). Trimming took off 2 bases at V and 6 bases at J, with 11 bases between the two ends. The CDR3 totals 14 residues. Germline V gene lookup returns CDR1 MNHEY and CDR2 SMNVEV (reference sequence). This CDR3 reads CASSLNGKGNEQFF. The CDR3 DNA is TGTGCCAGCAGTTTAAACGGGAAGGGCAATGAGCAGTTCTTC.

This clonotype was counted only a few times. The chain recombines TRBV20-1 with TRBJ2-1; D unresolved. Germline CDR1 is DFQATT and CDR2 is SNEGSKA (reference sequence). The V and J ends lost 3 bases and 2 bases respectively, with 11 bases between them. The CDR3 runs 14 residues. In nucleotides, the CDR3 is TGCAGTGCTAGTCGGGCCAAACCCTACAATGAGCAGTTCTTC. Protein product: CSASRAKPYNEQFF.

This clonotype was counted a few times. The chain combines TRBV18 with TRBJ2-3; D perhaps matches TRBD1 (7 bases). Trimming pared 3 bases from V and 3 bases from J, leaving 22 bases between. This CDR3 comprises 18 residues. CDR1 is KGHSH, CDR2 LQKENI, per germline. The CDR3 spells CASSPLSLAGGGTDTQYF. CDR3 bases: TGTGCCAGCTCACCCCTTTCCCTGGCAGGGGGAGGAACAGATACGCAGTATTTT.

This clonotype showed up just a few times. This chain links TRBV29-1 with TRBJ2-1; D remains ambiguous. There are 10 residues in the CDR3. Germline-derived CDR1 and CDR2 are SQVTM and ANQGSEA. V was clipped by 4 bases and J by 7 bases, with 5 bases between them. CDR3 loop: CSVAGNEQFF. CDR3 DNA sequence: TGCAGCGTTGCTGGAAATGAGCAGTTCTTC.

A few counts support this clonotype. The chain employs TRBV7-2 and TRBJ2-1; the match to TRBD2 covers 7 bases. The CDR3 runs to 15 residues. Losses at the gene ends were 1 base for V and 10 bases for J; bases not matched to a gene: 10. Germline V gene lookup returns CDR1 SGHTA and CDR2 FQGNSA. CDR3 bases: TGTGCCAGCAGCTTAGTTGGGACTAAAGGGATGGAGCAGTTCTTC. This encodes CASSLVGTKGMEQFF.

This clonotype was detected a few times. This chain joins TRBV11-2 and TRBJ1-1, with TRBD1 as a possible D gene (5 bases). Trimming stripped 5 bases from V and 6 bases from J, with 16 bases between. Germline values: CDR1 SGHAT, CDR2 FQNNGV. The CDR3 contains 14 residues. As DNA, the CDR3 is TGTGCCAGCAGCCGAGGAACAGGTGGACCTGAAGCTTTCTTT. Encoded protein: CASSRGTGGPEAFF.

This clonotype showed up just once. Because the CDR3 is missing its conserved closing phenylalanine or tryptophan, this is likely a read error. This chain joins TRBV6-2 or TRBV6-3 and TRBJ2-1; D perhaps matches TRBD1 (6 bases). Germline-derived CDR1 and CDR2 are MNHEY and SVGEGT. V lost 2 bases, J lost 5 bases, and 13 bases lay in between. CDR3 length: 15 residues. DNA for the CDR3: TGTGCCAGCAGTTACAGTGGGACACTAAACAATGAGCAGTTCCTC. It codes for CASSYSGTLNNEQFL.

There are many counts of this clonotype. The chain carries TRBV12-3 or TRBV12-4 and TRBJ2-2, with TRBD1 identical over 11 bases. The CDR3 runs to 16 residues. Unmatched junction bases numbered 6, after V lost 3 bases and J lost 6 bases. CDR3 bases: TGTGCCAGCAGTTTGGTCGGGACAGGGGGTGCCGGGGAGCTGTTTTTT. Its translation: CASSLVGTGGAGELFF.

V usage is TRBV6-1 and J usage is TRBJ2-7; 9 nucleotides align to TRBD1. Trimming took 3 bases from V and 1 from J; bases not matched to a gene: 7. The CDR3 is 16 amino acids. In germline, CDR1 is MNHNS, CDR2 SASEGT. The CDR3 loop is CASSETAGTGSYEQYF. DNA for the CDR3: TGTGCCAGCAGTGAGACCGCCGGGACAGGGTCCTACGAGCAGTACTTC.

This clonotype came up a few times. The V gene is TRBV20-1, the J gene TRBJ1-5; 7 bases line up with TRBD1. The junction had 17 bases not matched to a gene; V was cut back by 6 bases and J by 0 bases. CDR3 length: 18 amino acids. The germline V gene encodes CDR1 DFQATT and CDR2 SNEGSKA (reference sequence). Here the CDR3 reads CSARKTGNPPGSNQPQHF. The CDR3 DNA reads as TGCAGTGCGCGGAAGACAGGGAACCCCCCAGGTAGCAATCAGCCCCAGCATTTT.

The table lists this clonotype with a few counts. The V and J genes are TRBV19 and TRBJ2-7; perhaps D is TRBD1 or TRBD2 (5 bases each). This CDR3 is 13 amino acids long. Germline values: CDR1 LNHDA, CDR2 SQIVND (reference sequence). Trimming pared 4 bases from V and 10 bases from J, leaving 17 bases between. The CDR3, as DNA: TGTGCCAGTAGTAAAAGTGGGACGGATTCCCAGTACTTC. Translating gives CASSKSGTDSQYF. The complete variable domain, with remaining parts taken from reference TRBV19 and TRBJ2-7, reads DGGITQSPKYLFRKEGQNVTLSCEQNLNHDAMYWYRQDPGQGLRLIYYSQIVNDFQKGDIAEGYSVSREKKESFPLTVTSAQKNPTAFYLCASSKSGTDSQYFGPGTRLTVT.

This clonotype was detected only a few times. The CDR3 region is CASGFKGTDGYTF. In DNA, the CDR3 is TGTGCCAGCGGATTTAAGGGGACGGACGGCTACACCTTC. The rearrangement links TRBV7-2 to TRBJ1-2; a possible D gene is TRBD1 (5 bases). The V end lost 8 bases, the J end lost 8 bases, and 18 bases lay between the germline ends. There are 13 residues in the CDR3. Germline V gene lookup returns CDR1 SGHTA and CDR2 FQGNSA. Drawing the rest from reference TRBV7-2 and TRBJ1-2, the complete variable domain is GAGVSQSPSNKVTEKGKDVELRCDPISGHTALYWYRQSLGQGLEFLIYFQGNSAPDKSGLPSDRFSAERTGGSVSTLTIQRTQQEDSAVYLCASGFKGTDGYTFGSGTRLTVV.

This clonotype was recorded a few times. This chain uses TRBV12-3 or TRBV12-4 with TRBJ2-2; D is uncertain. The V end was cut by 0 bases, the J end by 2 bases, with 16 bases between. The CDR3 extends over 18 amino acids. CDR3 in DNA: TGTGCCAGCAGTTTAGCGCTCGGGTCACATAGTAACACCGGGGAGCTGTTTTTT. Translated, it gives CASSLALGSHSNTGELFF.